The entry that follows covers one TCR beta chain sequence. The antigen is undetermined. The V and J ends lost 0 bases and 9 bases, in that order; junction bases with no gene match: 11. The CDR3 spans 16 residues. Germline V gives CDR1 KGHSH, CDR2 LQKENI. The data derive from a study of blood T cells in healthy people across ages. Study-level results: The long-lived group displayed more naive CD4+ cells, plus higher diversity, than the aged donors did.

The second PCR ran about 6 to 12 cycles with a sample-barcoded 5' primer and J-beta primers. TCRdb re-called the 5' RACE reads with MiXCR, one entry per CDR3 protein. The data contain 800,000 to 950,000 distinct CDR3 sequences, around 36% of them singletons. This TCR derives from a man aged 18 to 30 in good health. The sample was blood. The gene calls are TRBV18 and TRBJ2-3; 8 bases map to TRBD1. The CDR3 spells CASSPPSGQDDQTQYF. CDR3 nucleotide sequence: TGTGCCAGCTCACCACCCTCGGGACAGGATGACCAAACGCAGTATTTT.